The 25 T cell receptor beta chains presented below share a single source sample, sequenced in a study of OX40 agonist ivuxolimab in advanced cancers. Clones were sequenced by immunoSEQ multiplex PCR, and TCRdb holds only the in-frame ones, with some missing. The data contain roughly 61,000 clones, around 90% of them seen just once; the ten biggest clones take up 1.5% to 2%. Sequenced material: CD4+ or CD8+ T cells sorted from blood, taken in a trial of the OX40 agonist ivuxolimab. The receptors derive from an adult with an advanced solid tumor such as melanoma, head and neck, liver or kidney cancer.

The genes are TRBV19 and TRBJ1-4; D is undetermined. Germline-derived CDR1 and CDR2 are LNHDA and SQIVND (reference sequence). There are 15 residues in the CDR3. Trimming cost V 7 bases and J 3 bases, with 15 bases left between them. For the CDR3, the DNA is TGTGCCAGTACTTCCCAGAGGGCCTCTAATGAAAAACTGTTTTTT. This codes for CASTSQRASNEKLFF.

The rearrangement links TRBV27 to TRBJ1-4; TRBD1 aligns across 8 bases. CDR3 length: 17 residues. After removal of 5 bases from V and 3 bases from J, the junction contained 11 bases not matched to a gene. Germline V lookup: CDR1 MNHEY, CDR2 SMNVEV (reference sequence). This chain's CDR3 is CASSPGDRSIPNEKLFF. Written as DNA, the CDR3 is TGTGCCAGCAGTCCGGGGGACAGGAGCATCCCTAATGAAAAACTGTTTTTT.

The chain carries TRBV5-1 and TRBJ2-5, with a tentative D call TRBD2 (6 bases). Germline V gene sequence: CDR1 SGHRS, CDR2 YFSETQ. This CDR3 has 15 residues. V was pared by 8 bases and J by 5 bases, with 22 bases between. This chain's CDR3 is CASKPLTSSGETQYF. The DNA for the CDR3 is TGCGCCAGTAAACCTCTGACTAGTTCGGGGGAGACCCAGTACTTC.

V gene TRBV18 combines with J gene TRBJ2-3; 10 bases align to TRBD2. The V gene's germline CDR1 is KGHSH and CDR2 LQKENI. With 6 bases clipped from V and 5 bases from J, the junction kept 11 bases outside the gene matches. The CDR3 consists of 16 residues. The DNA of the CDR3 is TGTGCCAGCTCCATTAAGCGGGAGGGCTTGAGAGATACGCAGTATTTT. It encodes CASSIKREGLRDTQYF. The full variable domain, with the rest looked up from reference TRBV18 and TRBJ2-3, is NAGVMQNPRHLVRRRGQEARLRCSPMKGHSHVYWYRQLPEEGLKFMVYLQKENIIDESGMPKERFSAEFPKEGPSILRIQQVVRGDSAAYFCASSIKREGLRDTQYFGPGTRLTVL.

The CDR3 coding sequence is TGTGCCAGCAGCAAGGGCCAGGGCGGTCAGCCCCAGCATTTT. Protein: CASSKGQGGQPQHF. V gene TRBV7-6 combines with J gene TRBJ1-5, with D possibly matching TRBD1 (5 bases). The CDR3 consists of 14 residues. The V gene's germline CDR1 is SGHVS and CDR2 FNYEAQ. V lost 5 bases to trimming and J lost 6 bases, with 14 bases between them.

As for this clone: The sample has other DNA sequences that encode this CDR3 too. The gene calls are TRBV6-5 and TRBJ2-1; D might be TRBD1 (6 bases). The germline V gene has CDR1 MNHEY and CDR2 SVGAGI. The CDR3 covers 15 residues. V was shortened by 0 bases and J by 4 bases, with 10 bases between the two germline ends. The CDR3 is CASSYSRGSYNEQFF. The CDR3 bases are TGTGCCAGCAGTTACTCCAGGGGTTCGTACAATGAGCAGTTCTTC.

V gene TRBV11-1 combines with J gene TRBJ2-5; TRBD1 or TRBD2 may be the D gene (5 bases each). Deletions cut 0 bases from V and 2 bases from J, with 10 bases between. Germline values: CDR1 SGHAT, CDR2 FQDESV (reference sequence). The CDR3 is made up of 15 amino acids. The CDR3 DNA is TGTGCCAGCAGCTTAGCGCCAGGGAGACAAGAGACCCAGTACTTC. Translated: CASSLAPGRQETQYF.

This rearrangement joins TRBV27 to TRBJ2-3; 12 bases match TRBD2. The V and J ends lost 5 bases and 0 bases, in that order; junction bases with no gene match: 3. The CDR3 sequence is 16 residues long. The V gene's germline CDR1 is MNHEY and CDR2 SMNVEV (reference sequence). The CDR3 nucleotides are TGTGCCAGCAGTAGGACTAGCGGGGTGAGCACAGATACGCAGTATTTT. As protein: CASSRTSGVSTDTQYF.

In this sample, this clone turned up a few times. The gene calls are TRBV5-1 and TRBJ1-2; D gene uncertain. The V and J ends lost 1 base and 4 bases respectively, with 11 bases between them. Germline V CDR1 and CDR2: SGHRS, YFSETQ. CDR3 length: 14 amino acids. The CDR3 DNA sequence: TGCGCCAGCAGCTTGTTGGCTACAAGCTATGGCTACACCTTC. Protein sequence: CASSLLATSYGYTF.

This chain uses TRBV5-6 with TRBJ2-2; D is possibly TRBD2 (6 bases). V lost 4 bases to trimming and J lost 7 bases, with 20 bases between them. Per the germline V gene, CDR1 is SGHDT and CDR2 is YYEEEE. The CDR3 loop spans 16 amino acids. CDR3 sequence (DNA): TGTGCCAGCAGCACCGGAGGGAGCTCGATGGGCGGGGAGCTGTTTTTT. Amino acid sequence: CASSTGGSSMGGELFF.

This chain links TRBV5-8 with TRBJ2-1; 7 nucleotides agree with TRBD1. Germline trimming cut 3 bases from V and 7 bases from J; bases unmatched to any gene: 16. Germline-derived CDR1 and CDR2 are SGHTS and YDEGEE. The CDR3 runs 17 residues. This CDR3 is CASSSGTRTGKGNEQFF. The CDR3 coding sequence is TGTGCCAGCAGCTCAGGAACGAGGACAGGAAAGGGGAATGAGCAGTTCTTC.

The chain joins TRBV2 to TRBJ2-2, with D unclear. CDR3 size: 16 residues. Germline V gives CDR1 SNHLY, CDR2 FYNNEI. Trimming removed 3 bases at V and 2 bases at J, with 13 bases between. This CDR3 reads CASSDYRASNTGELFF. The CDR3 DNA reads TGTGCCAGCAGTGATTATCGGGCTTCCAACACCGGGGAGCTGTTTTTT. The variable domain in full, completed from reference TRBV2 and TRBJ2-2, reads EPEVTQTPSHQVTQMGQEVILRCVPISNHLYFYWYRQILGQKVEFLVSFYNNEISEKSEIFDDQFSVERPDGSNFTLKIRSTKLEDSAMYFCASSDYRASNTGELFFGEGSRLTVL.

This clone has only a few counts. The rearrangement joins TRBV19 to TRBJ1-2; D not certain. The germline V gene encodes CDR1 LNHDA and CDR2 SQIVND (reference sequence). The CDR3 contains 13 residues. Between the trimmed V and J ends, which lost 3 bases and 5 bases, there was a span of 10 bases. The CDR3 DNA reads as TGTGCCAGTAGTATGGCCAGTAAATATGGCTACACCTTC. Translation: CASSMASKYGYTF.

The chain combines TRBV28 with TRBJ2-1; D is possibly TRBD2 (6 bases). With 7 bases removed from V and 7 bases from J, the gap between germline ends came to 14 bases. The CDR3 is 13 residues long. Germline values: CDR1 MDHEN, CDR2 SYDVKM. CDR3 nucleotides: TGTGCCAGCAAGGGCCCTGGGGGGAATGAGCAGTTCTTC. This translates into CASKGPGGNEQFF. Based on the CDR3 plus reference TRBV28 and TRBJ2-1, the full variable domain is DVKVTQSSRYLVKRTGEKVFLECVQDMDHENMFWYRQDPGLGLRLIYFSYDVKMKEKGDIPEGYSVSREKKERFSLILESASTNQTSMYLCASKGPGGNEQFFGPGTRLTVL.

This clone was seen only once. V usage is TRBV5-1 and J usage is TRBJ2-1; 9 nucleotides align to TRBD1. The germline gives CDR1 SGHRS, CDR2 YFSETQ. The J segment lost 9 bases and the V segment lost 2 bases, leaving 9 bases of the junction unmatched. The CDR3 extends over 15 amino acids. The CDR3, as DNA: TGCGCCAGCAGCTTCTTGGGACAGGGTAGGGGTGAGCAGTTCTTC. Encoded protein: CASSFLGQGRGEQFF. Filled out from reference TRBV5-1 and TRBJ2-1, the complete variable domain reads KAGVTQTPRYLIKTRGQQVTLSCSPISGHRSVSWYQQTPGQGLQFLFEYFSETQRNKGNFPGRFSGRQFSNSRSEMNVSTLELGDSALYLCASSFLGQGRGEQFFGPGTRLTVL.

The DNA of the CDR3 is TGTGCCAGCAGCCTCGGGACAGGGCTGCAGGGCTACACCTTC. Protein sequence: CASSLGTGLQGYTF. V usage is TRBV7-3 and J usage is TRBJ1-2; 9 bases agree with TRBD1. The ends lost 5 bases at V and 8 bases at J; junction bases unmatched: 9. The CDR3 has 14 amino acids. CDR1 and CDR2 from the germline V gene are SGHTA and FQGTGA.

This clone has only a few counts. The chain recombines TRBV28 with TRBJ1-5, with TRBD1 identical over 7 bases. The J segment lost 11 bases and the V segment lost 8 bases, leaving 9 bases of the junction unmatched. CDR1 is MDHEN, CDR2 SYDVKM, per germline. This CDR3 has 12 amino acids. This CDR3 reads CASHRGNRAQHF. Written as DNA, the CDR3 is TGTGCCAGCCACAGGGGAAATAGGGCCCAGCATTTT.

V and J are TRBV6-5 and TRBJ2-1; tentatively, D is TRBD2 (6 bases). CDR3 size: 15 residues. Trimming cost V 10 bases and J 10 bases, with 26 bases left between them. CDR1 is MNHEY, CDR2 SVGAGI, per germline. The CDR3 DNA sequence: TGTGCCACGGGGGAGTGGCCCGGAGCCCCTCGGGAGCAGTTCTTC. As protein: CATGEWPGAPREQFF.

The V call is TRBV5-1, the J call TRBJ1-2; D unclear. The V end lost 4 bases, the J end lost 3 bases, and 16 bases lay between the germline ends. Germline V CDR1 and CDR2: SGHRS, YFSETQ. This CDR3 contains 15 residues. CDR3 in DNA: TGCGCCAGCAGCGGCGACGGGTTTGTCGACTATGGCTACACCTTC. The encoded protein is CASSGDGFVDYGYTF.

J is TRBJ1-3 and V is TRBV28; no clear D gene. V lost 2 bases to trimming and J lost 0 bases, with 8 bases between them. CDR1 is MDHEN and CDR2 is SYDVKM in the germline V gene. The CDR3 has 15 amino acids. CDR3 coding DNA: TGTGCCAGCAGTTTAGGCGGCAGCTCTGGAAACACCATATATTTT. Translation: CASSLGGSSGNTIYF.

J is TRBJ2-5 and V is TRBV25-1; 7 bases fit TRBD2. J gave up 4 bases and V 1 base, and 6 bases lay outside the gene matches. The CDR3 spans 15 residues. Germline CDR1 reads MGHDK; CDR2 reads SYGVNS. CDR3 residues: CASSEFAGAPETQYF. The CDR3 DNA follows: TGTGCCAGCAGTGAATTCGCGGGAGCCCCAGAGACCCAGTACTTC.

As DNA, the CDR3 is TGCAGCGTTCCCCTGGGGAGGGGTGGATATGGCTACACCTTC. Translating it yields CSVPLGRGGYGYTF. The V call is TRBV29-1, the J call TRBJ1-2, with D maybe TRBD1 (5 bases). V lost 5 bases, J lost 5 bases, and 18 bases lay in between. The CDR3 extends over 14 amino acids. Looked up from germline, CDR1 is SQVTM and CDR2 is ANQGSEA. The full variable domain, completed using reference TRBV29-1 and TRBJ1-2, is SAVISQKPSRDICQRGTSLTIQCQVDSQVTMMFWYRQQPGQSLTLIATANQGSEATYESGFVIDKFPISRPNLTFSTLTVSNMSPEDSSIYLCSVPLGRGGYGYTFGSGTRLTVV.

The DNA of the CDR3 is TGCGCCAGTGCCCGGGACAAGGTGCCTTTGACCCAGTACTTC. Translation: CASARDKVPLTQYF. The chain carries TRBV5-1 and TRBJ2-5; possibly TRBD1 for D (6 bases). Germline CDR1 reads SGHRS; CDR2 reads YFSETQ. This CDR3 is built from 14 residues. V lost 8 bases to trimming and J lost 7 bases, with 21 bases between them.

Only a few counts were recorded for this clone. In DNA form, the CDR3 reads TGCAGCGGTGGGACAGGGATGGAGGGTAAAAACATTCAGTACTTC. It encodes CSGGTGMEGKNIQYF. This sequence joins TRBV29-1 and TRBJ2-4, with 9 bases identical to TRBD1. In germline, CDR1 is SQVTM, CDR2 ANQGSEA. The CDR3 contains 15 residues. V lost 7 bases to trimming and J lost 4 bases; unmatched junction nucleotides: 11.

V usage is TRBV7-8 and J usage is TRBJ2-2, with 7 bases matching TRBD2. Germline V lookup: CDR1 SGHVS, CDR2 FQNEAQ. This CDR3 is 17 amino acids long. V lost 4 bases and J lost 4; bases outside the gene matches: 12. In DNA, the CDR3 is TGTGCCAGCAGCTCTAGGATGAGCGGGATGGGCACCGGGGAGCTGTTTTTT. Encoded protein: CASSSRMSGMGTGELFF.